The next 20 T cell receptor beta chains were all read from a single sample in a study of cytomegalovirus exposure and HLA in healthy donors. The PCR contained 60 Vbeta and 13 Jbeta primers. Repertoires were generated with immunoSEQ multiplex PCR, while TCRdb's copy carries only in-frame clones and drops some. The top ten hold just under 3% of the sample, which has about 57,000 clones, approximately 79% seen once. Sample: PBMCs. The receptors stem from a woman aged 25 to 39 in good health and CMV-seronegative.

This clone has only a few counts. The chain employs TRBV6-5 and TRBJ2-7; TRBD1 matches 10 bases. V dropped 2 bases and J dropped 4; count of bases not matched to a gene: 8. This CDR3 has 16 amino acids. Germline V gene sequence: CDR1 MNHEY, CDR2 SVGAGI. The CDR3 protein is CASSYAGGQGIYEQYF. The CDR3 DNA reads TGTGCCAGCAGTTACGCTGGGGGACAGGGGATTTACGAGCAGTACTTC.

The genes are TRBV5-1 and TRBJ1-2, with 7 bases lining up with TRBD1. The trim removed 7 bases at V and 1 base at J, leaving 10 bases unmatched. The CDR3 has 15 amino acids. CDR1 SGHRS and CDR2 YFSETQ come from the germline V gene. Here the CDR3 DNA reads TGCGCCAGCCGGAATGGGACAGCGCGTAACTATGGCTACACCTTC. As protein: CASRNGTARNYGYTF.

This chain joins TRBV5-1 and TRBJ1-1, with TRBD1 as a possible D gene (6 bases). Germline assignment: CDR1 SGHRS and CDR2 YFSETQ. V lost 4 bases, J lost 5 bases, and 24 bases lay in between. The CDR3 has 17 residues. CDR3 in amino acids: CASSPPSSGALRTEAFF. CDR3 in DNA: TGCGCCAGCAGCCCCCCGTCGTCAGGGGCTTTGAGGACTGAAGCTTTCTTT.

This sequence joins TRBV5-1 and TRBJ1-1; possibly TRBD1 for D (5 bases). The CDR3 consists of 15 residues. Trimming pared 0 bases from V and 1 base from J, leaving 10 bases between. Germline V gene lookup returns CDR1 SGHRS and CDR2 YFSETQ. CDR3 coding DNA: TGCGCCAGCAGCTTGGGTACTGGACAGAACACTGAAGCTTTCTTT. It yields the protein CASSLGTGQNTEAFF.

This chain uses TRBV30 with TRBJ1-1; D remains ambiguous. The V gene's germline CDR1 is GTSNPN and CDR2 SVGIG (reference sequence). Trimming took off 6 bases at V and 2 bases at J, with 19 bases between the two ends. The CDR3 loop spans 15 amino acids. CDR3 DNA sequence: TGTGCCTGCCGTTACCCCCTTCGGGGAAACACTGAAGCTTTCTTT. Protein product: CACRYPLRGNTEAFF.

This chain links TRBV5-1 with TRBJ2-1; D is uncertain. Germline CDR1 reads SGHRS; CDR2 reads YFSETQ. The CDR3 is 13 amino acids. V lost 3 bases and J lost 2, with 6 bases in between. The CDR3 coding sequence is TGCGCCAGCAGCTCTCTTACCTACAATGAGCAGTTCTTC. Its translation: CASSSLTYNEQFF.

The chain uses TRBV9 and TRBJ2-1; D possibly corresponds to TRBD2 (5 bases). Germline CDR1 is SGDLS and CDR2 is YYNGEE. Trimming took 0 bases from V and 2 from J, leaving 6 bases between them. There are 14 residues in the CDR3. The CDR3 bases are TGTGCCAGCAGCGTAGAAGCGGCCTACAATGAGCAGTTCTTC. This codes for CASSVEAAYNEQFF.

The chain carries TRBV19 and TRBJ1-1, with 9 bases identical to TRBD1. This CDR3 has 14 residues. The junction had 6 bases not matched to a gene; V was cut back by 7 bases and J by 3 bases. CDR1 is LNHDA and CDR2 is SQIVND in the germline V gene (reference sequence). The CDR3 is CASTYRGLDTEAFF. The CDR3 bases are TGTGCCAGTACCTACAGGGGGCTGGACACTGAAGCTTTCTTT.

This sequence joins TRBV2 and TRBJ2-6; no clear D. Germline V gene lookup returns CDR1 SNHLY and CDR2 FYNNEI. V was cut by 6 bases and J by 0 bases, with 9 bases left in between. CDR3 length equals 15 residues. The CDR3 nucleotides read TGTGCCAGCAGCGTCGGAGACTCTGGGGCCAACGTCCTGACTTTC. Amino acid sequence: CASSVGDSGANVLTF.

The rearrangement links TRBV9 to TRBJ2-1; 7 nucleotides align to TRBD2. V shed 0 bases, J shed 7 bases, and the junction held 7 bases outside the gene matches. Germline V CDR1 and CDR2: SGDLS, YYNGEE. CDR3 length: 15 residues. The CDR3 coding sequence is TGTGCCAGCAGCGTAGGGGGCGGGAGTGGGAATGAGCAGTTCTTC. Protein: CASSVGGGSGNEQFF.

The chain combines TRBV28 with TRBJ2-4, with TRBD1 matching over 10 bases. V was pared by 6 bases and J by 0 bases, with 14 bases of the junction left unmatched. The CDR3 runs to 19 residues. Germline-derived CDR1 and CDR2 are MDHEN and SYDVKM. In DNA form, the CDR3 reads TGTGCCAGCAGGGGACCGGGACAGGGGCCCCTCTTAGCCAAAAACATTCAGTACTTC. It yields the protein CASRGPGQGPLLAKNIQYF. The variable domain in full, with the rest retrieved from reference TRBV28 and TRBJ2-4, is DVKVTQSSRYLVKRTGEKVFLECVQDMDHENMFWYRQDPGLGLRLIYFSYDVKMKEKGDIPEGYSVSREKKERFSLILESASTNQTSMYLCASRGPGQGPLLAKNIQYFGAGTRLSVL.

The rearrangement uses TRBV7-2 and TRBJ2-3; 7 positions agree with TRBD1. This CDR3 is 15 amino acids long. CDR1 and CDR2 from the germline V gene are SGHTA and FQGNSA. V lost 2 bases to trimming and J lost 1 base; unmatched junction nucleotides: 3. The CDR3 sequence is CASSLQGVGTDTQYF. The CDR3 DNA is TGTGCCAGCAGCTTACAGGGGGTTGGCACAGATACGCAGTATTTT.

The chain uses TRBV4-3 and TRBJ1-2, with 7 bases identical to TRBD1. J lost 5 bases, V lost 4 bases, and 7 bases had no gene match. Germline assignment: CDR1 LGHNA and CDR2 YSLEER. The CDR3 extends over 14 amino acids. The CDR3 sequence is CASSLSGTDYGYTF. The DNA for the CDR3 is TGCGCCAGCAGCCTCTCTGGGACAGATTATGGCTACACCTTC.

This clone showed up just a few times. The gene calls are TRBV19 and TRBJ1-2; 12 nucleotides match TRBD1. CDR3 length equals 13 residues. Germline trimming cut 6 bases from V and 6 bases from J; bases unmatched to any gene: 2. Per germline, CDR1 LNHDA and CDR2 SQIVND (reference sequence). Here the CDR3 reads CASRRDRGHGYTF. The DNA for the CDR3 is TGTGCCAGTAGACGGGACAGGGGGCATGGCTACACCTTC. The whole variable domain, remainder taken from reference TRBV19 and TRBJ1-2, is DGGITQSPKYLFRKEGQNVTLSCEQNLNHDAMYWYRQDPGQGLRLIYYSQIVNDFQKGDIAEGYSVSREKKESFPLTVTSAQKNPTAFYLCASRRDRGHGYTFGSGTRLTVV.

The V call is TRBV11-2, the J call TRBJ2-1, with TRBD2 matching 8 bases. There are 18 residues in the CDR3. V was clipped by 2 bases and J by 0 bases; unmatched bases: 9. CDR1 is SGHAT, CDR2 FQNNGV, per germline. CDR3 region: CASSLYQLAVFSYNEQFF. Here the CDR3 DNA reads TGTGCCAGCAGCTTATATCAACTAGCGGTCTTCTCCTACAATGAGCAGTTCTTC.

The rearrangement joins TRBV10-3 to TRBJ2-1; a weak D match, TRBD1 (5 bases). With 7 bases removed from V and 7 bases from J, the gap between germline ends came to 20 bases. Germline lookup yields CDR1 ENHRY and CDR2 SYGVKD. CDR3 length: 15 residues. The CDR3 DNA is TGTGCCATCACTTCAGGGTCGGAGCGATTAAATGAGCAGTTCTTC. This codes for CAITSGSERLNEQFF.

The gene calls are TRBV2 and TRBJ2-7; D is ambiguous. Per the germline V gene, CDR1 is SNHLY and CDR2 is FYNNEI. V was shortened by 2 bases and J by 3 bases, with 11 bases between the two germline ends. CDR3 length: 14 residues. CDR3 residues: CASSESGTVYEQYF. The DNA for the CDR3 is TGTGCCAGCAGTGAAAGTGGAACAGTCTACGAGCAGTACTTC.

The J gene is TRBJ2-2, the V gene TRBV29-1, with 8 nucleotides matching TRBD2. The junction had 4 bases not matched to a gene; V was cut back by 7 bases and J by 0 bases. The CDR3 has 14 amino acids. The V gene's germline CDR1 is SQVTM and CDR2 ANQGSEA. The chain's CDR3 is CSAPAGANTGELFF. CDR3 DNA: TGCAGCGCCCCAGCGGGGGCGAACACCGGGGAGCTGTTTTTT.

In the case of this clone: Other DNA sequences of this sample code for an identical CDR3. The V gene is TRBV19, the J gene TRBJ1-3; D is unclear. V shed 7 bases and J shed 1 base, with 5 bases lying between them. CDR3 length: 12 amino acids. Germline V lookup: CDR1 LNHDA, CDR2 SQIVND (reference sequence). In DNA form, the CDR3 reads TGTGCCAGTACTTCGTCTGGAAACACCATATATTTT. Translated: CASTSSGNTIYF.

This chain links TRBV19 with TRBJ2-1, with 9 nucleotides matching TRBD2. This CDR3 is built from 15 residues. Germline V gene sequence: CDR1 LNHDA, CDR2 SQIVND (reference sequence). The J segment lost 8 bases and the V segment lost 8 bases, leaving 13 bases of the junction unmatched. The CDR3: CASGPFGGGADEQFF. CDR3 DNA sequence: TGTGCCAGTGGGCCCTTTGGCGGGGGGGCCGATGAGCAGTTCTTC.